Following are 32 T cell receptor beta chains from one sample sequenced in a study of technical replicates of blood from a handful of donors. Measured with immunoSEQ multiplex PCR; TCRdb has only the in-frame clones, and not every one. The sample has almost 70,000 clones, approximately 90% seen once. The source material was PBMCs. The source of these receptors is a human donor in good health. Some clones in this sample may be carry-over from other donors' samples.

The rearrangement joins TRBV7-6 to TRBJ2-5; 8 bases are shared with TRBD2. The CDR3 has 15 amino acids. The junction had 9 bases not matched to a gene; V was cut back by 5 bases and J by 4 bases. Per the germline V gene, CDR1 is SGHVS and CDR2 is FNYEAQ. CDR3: CASSGPGLDVETQYF. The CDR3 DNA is TGTGCCAGCAGCGGGCCGGGACTAGACGTAGAGACCCAGTACTTC.

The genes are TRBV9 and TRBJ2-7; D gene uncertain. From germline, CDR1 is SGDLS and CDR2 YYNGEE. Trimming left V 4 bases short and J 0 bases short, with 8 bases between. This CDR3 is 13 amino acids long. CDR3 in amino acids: CASSPVSSYEQYF. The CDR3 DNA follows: TGTGCCAGCAGCCCAGTGTCCTCCTACGAGCAGTACTTC.

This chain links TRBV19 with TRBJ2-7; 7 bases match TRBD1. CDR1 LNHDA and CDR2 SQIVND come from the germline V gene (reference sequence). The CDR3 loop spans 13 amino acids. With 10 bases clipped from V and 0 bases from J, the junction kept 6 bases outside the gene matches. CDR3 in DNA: TGTGCCACCGCATGGACAGGCTCCTACGAGCAGTACTTC. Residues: CATAWTGSYEQYF.

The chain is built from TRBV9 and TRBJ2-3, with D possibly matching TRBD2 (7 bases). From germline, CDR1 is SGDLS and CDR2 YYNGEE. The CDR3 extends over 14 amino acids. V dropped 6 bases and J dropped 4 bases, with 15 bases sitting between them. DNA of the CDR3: TGTGCCAGCAACATGGGGGGGCTGGCAGATACGCAGTATTTT. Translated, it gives CASNMGGLADTQYF.

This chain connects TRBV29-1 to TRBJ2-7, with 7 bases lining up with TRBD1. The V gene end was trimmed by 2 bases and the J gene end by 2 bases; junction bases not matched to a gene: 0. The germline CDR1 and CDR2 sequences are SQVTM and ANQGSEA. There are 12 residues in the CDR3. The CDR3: CSVEQGAYEQYF. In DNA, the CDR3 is TGCAGCGTTGAACAGGGGGCCTACGAGCAGTACTTC.

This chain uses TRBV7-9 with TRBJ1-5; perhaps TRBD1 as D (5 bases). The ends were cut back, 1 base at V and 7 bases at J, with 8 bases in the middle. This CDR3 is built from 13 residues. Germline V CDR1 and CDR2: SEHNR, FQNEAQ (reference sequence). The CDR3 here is CASSLDSGQPQHF. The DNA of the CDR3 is TGTGCCAGCAGCTTAGACTCAGGGCAGCCCCAGCATTTT.

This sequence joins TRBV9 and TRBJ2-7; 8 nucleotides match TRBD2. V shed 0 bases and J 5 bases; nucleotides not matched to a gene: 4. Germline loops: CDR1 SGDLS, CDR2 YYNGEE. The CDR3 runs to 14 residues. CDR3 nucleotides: TGTGCCAGCAGCGTAGTGAGCGGGAGTCACGAGCAGTACTTC. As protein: CASSVVSGSHEQYF.

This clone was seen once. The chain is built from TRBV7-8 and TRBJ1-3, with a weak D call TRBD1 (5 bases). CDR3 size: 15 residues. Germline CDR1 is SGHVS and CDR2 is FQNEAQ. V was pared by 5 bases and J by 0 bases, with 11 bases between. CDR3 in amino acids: CASSRTFISGNTIYF. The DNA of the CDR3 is TGTGCCAGCAGCCGGACATTTATCTCTGGAAACACCATATATTTT.

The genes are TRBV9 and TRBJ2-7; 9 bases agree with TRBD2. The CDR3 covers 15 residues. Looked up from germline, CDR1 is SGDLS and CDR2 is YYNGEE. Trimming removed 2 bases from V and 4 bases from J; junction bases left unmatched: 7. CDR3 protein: CASSVSSGAEYEQYF. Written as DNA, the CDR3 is TGTGCCAGCAGCGTTTCTAGCGGGGCGGAATACGAGCAGTACTTC.

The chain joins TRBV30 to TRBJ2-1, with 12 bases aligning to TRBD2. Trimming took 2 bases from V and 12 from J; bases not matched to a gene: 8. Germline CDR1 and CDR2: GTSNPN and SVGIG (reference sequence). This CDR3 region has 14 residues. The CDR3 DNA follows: TGTGCCTGGAGTTTTGGACTAGCGGGGACGCGGCAGTTCTTC. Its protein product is CAWSFGLAGTRQFF.

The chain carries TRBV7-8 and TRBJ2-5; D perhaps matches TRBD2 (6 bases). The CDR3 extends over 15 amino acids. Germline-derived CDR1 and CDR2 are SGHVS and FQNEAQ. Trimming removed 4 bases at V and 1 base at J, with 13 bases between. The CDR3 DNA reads TGTGCCAGCAGCTCAGGAGGGCCATTCCAAGAGACCCAGTACTTC. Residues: CASSSGGPFQETQYF.

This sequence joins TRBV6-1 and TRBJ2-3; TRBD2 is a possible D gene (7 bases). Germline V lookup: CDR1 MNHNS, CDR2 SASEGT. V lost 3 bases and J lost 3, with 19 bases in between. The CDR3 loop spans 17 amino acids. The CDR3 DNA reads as TGTGCCAGCAGTGAGCGCGGGACGGGGGGCCTTACAGATACGCAGTATTTT. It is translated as CASSERGTGGLTDTQYF.

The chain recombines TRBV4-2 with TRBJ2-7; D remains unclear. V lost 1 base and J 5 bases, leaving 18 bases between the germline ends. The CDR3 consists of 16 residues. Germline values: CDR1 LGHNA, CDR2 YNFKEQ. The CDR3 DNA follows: TGTGCCAGCAGCCAAGTTGGTAGCTCTAGTAACCACGAGCAGTACTTC. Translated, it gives CASSQVGSSSNHEQYF.

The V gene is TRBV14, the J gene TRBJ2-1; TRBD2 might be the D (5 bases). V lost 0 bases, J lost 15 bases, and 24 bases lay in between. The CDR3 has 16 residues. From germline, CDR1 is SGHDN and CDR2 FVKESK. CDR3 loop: CASSQEGPGLNEGSFF. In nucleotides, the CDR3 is TGTGCCAGCAGCCAAGAGGGTCCGGGCTTAAACGAGGGCTCGTTCTTC. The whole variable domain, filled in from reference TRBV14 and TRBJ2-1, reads EAGVTQFPSHSVIEKGQTVTLRCDPISGHDNLYWYRRVMGKEIKFLLHFVKESKQDESGMPNNRFLAERTGGTYSTLKVQPAELEDSGVYFCASSQEGPGLNEGSFFGPGTRLTVL.

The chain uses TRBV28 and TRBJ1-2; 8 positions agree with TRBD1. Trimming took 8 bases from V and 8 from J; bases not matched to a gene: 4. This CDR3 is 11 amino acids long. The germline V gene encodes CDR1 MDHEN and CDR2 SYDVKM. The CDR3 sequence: CASRTGFGYTF. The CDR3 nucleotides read TGTGCCAGCCGGACAGGGTTCGGCTACACCTTC.

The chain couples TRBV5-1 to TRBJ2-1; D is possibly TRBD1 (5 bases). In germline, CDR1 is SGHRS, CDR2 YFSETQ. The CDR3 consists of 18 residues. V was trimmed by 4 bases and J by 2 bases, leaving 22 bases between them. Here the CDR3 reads CASSPSWTLLRTYNEQFF. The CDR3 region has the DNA TGCGCCAGCAGCCCGAGCTGGACACTATTAAGGACCTACAATGAGCAGTTCTTC.

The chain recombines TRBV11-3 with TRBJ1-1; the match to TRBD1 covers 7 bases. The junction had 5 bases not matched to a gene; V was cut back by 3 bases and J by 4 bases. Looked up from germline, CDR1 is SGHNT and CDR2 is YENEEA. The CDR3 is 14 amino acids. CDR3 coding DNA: TGTGCCAGCAGCTTCAGACAGGGCGGCACTGAAGCTTTCTTT. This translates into CASSFRQGGTEAFF.

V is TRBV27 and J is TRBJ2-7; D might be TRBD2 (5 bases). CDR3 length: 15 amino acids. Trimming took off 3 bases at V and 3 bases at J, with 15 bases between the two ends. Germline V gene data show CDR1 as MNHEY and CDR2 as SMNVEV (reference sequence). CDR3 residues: CASSFSALGGYEQYF. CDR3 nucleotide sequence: TGTGCCAGCAGTTTTTCGGCCCTAGGAGGCTACGAGCAGTACTTC.

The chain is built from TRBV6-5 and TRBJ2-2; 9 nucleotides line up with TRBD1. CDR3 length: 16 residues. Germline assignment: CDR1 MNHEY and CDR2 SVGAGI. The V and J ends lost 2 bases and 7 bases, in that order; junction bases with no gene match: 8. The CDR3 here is CASSYRQGGPGGELFF. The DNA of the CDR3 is TGTGCCAGCAGTTACCGACAGGGGGGCCCAGGCGGGGAGCTGTTTTTT.

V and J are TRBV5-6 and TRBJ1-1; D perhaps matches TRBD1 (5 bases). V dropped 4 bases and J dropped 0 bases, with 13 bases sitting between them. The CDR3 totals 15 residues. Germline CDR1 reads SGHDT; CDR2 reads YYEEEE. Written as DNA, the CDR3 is TGTGCCAGCAGCCTAATGAACAGGTTGAACACTGAAGCTTTCTTT. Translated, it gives CASSLMNRLNTEAFF.

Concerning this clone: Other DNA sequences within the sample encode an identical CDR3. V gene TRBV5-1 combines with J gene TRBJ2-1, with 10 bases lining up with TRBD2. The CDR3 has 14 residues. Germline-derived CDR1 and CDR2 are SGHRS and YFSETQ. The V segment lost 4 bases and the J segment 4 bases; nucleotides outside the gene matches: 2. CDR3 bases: TGCGCCAGCAGCGGAGCGGGGGGGTACAATGAGCAGTTCTTC. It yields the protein CASSGAGGYNEQFF.

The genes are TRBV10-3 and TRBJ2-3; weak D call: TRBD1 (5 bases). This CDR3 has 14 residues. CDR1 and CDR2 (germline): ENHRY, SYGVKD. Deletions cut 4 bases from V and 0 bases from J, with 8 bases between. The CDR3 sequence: CAISGPGSTDTQYF. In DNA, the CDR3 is TGTGCCATCAGTGGCCCAGGGAGCACAGATACGCAGTATTTT.

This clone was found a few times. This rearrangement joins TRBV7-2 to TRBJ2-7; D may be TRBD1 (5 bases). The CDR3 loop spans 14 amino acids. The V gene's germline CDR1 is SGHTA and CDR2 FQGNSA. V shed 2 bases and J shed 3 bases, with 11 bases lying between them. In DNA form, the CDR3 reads TGTGCCAGCAGCTTAAGCAGGGATATCTACGAGCAGTACTTC. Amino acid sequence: CASSLSRDIYEQYF. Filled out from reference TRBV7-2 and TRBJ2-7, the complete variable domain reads GAGVSQSPSNKVTEKGKDVELRCDPISGHTALYWYRQSLGQGLEFLIYFQGNSAPDKSGLPSDRFSAERTGGSVSTLTIQRTQQEDSAVYLCASSLSRDIYEQYFGPGTRLTVT.

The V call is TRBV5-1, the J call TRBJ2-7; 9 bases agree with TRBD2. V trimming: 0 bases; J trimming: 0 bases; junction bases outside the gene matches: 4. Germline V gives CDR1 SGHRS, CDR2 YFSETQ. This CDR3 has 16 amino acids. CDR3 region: CASSLAPTSGSYEQYF. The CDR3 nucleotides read TGCGCCAGCAGCTTGGCCCCGACTAGCGGCTCCTACGAGCAGTACTTC.

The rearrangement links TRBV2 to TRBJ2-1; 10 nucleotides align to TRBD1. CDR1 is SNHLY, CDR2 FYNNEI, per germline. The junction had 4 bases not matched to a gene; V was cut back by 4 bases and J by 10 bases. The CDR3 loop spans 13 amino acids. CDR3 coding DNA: TGTGCCAGCAGTGGGGGACAGGGGAGAGAGCAGTTCTTC. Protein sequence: CASSGGQGREQFF.

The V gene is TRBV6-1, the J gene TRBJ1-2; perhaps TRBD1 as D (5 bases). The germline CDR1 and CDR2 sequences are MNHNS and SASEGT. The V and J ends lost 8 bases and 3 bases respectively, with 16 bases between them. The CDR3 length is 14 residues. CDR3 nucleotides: TGTGCCAGCTCAGAGTGGGGCGCGTACTATGGCTACACCTTC. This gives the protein CASSEWGAYYGYTF.

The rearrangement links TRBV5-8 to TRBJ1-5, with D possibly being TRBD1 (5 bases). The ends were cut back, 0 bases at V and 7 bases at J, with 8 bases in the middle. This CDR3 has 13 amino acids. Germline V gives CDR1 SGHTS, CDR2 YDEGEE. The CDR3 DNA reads TGTGCCAGCAGCTTGGACAGGTACCAGCCCCAGCATTTT. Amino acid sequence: CASSLDRYQPQHF.

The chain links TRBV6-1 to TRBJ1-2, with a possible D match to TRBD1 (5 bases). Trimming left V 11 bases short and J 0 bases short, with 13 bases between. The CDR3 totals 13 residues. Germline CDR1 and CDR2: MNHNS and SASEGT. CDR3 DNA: TGTGCCGTGGGGGGACCCACTAACTATGGCTACACCTTC. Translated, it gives CAVGGPTNYGYTF.

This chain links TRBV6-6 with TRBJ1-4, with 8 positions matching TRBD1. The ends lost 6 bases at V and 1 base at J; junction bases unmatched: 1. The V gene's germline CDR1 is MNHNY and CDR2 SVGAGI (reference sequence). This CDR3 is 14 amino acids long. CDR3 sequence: CASRDRETNEKLFF. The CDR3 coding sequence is TGTGCCAGCAGGGACAGGGAAACTAATGAAAAACTGTTTTTT.

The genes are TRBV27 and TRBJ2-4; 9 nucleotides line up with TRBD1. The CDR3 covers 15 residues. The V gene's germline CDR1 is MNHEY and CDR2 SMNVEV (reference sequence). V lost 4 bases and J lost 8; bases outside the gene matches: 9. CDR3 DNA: TGTGCCAGCAGTTCGCGGCCCGGGACAGGGTACATTCAGTACTTC. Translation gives CASSSRPGTGYIQYF.

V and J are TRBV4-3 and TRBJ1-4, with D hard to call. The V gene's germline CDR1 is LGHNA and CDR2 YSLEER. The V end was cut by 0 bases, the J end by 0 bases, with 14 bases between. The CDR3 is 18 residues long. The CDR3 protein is CASSQDMGGKPTNEKLFF. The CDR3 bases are TGCGCCAGCAGCCAAGATATGGGAGGGAAACCAACTAATGAAAAACTGTTTTTT.

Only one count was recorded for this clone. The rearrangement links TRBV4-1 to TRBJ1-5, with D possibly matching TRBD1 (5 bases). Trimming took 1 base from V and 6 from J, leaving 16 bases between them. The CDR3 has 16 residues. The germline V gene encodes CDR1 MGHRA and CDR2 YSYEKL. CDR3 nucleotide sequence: TGCGCCAGCAGCCAAGTGGGGGAGAGGGGAGGTCAGCCCCAGCATTTT. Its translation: CASSQVGERGGQPQHF.